The entry below describes one T cell receptor beta chain. What it binds is not known. Researchers prepared the TCRbeta library using unique molecular identifiers, the study reports. TCRdb itself ran the PCR reads through MiXCR, one entry per CDR3 protein. The sample has around 800,000 distinct CDR3 sequences; 15% to 20% are singletons. The data are from a study of T-cell reconstitution after alpha-beta-depleted transplantation in children. Germline V gene lookup returns CDR1 SEHNR and CDR2 FQNEAQ (reference sequence). The CDR3 totals 12 residues. V dropped 7 bases and J dropped 1 base, with 7 bases sitting between them. Study-level points and caveats: After one year, T-cell counts and TCRbeta diversity mostly came from new T cells. After transplant, at about two months, alpha-beta T cells were reportedly derived from several hundred expanded graft clones. Several patients had high TCRbeta diversity at day 60; it came from surviving recipient T cells and thymic progenitors.

Sample: PBMCs, mostly from graft donor cells, taken 360 days after TCRalphabeta/CD19-depleted stem cell transplant. The sequence was collected from a male patient younger than 18 who had a stem cell transplant for acute lymphoblastic leukemia, so the T cells may come from the graft donor. The chain is built from TRBV7-9 and TRBJ2-5; no definite D call. CDR3 protein: CASNFFQETQYF. As DNA, the CDR3 is TGTGCCAGCAACTTCTTCCAAGAGACCCAGTACTTC. Drawing the rest from reference TRBV7-9 and TRBJ2-5, the complete variable domain is DTGVSQNPRHKITKRGQNVTFRCDPISEHNRLYWYRQTLGQGPEFLTYFQNEAQLEKSRLLSDRFSAERPKGSFSTLEIQRTEQGDSAMYLCASNFFQETQYFGPGTRLLVL.